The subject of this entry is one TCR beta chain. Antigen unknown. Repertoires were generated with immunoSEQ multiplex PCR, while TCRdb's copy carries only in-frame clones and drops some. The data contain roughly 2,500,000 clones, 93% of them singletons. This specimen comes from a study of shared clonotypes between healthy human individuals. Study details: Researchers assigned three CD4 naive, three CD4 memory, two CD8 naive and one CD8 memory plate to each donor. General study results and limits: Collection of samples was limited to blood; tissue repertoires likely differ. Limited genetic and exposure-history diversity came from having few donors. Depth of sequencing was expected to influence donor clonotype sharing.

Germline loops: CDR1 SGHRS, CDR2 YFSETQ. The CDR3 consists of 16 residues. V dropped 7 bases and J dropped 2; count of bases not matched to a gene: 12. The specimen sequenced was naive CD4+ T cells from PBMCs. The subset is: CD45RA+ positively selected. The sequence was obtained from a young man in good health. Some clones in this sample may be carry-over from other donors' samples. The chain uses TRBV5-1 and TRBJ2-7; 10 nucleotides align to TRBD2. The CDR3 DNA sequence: TGCGCCAGCTCCCCGTCAGCAGCGGGAGGGCCCTACGAGCAGTACTTC. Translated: CASSPSAAGGPYEQYF.